Following are 22 T cell receptor beta chains from one sample sequenced in a study of Ad26.COV2.S vaccination and SARS-CoV-2 variants. Treatment noted: roughly 20 received Ad26.COV2.S at low or high dose, single or two shots; 5 received placebo; per-sample allocation not given. Sampling happened 63 days after the first vaccine or placebo injection. The table came from immunoSEQ multiplex PCR; TCRdb's copy has only in-frame clones and leaves some out. Of 400,000 to 450,000 clones in the sample, about 90% were seen once. This specimen was peripheral blood, taken in a trial of Ad26.COV2.S vaccine versus placebo. These receptors all stem from a person aged 18-65 years who received the Ad26.COV2.S COVID-19 vaccine or a placebo.

This clone has only a few counts. The V gene is TRBV11-2, the J gene TRBJ1-6, with D unclear. Germline CDR1 is SGHAT and CDR2 is FQNNGV. CDR3 length equals 14 residues. Trimming removed 5 bases at V and 9 bases at J, with 14 bases between. The DNA for the CDR3 is TGTGCCAGCAGCCGTAGTCTTCCCCCTTCACCCCTCCACTTT. Amino acids: CASSRSLPPSPLHF.

This rearrangement joins TRBV2 to TRBJ1-2; D is uncertain. Trimming cost V 2 bases and J 6 bases, with 13 bases left between them. Germline V gene lookup returns CDR1 SNHLY and CDR2 FYNNEI. The CDR3 is made up of 14 amino acids. The CDR3 DNA is TGTGCCAGCAGTGAATCTGGCAGTCGCGATGGCTACACCTTC. Its protein is CASSESGSRDGYTF. Together with reference TRBV2 and TRBJ1-2, the CDR3 gives the full variable domain: EPEVTQTPSHQVTQMGQEVILRCVPISNHLYFYWYRQILGQKVEFLVSFYNNEISEKSEIFDDQFSVERPDGSNFTLKIRSTKLEDSAMYFCASSESGSRDGYTFGSGTRLTVV.

The chain uses TRBV21-1 and TRBJ1-6; the table's D call, TRBD1, has no DNA check behind it. TRBV21-1 is designated a pseudogene. This CDR3 spans 16 amino acids. DNA of the CDR3: TGTGCCAGCAGCAAAGTACGCGACTGGACAAATTCACCCCTCCACTTT. Translated, it gives CASSKVRDWTNSPLHF.

This clone was picked up one time. The chain employs TRBV5-4 and TRBJ2-6; D may be TRBD1 (5 bases). The CDR3 length is 15 residues. CDR1 is SGHNT and CDR2 is YYREEE in the germline V gene (reference sequence). V lost 4 bases and J lost 0, with 8 bases in between. CDR3 DNA sequence: TGTGCCAGCAGCCCCGACAGCTCTGGGGCCAACGTCCTGACTTTC. It yields the protein CASSPDSSGANVLTF.

CDR3 amino acids: CASSLWEQMNTEAFF. The CDR3 coding sequence is TGTGCCAGCAGTTTGTGGGAGCAGATGAACACTGAAGCTTTCTTT. The chain carries TRBV28 and TRBJ1-1, with D unclear. The CDR3 has 15 amino acids. V lost 3 bases and J lost 0, with 11 bases in between. From germline, CDR1 is MDHEN and CDR2 SYDVKM.

V is TRBV5-4 and J is TRBJ1-2; D is perhaps TRBD1 (5 bases). V lost 0 bases to trimming and J lost 6 bases, with 12 bases between them. The CDR3 covers 14 residues. CDR1 and CDR2 (germline): SGHNT, YYREEE (reference sequence). The CDR3 loop reads CASSLEGPGHGYTF. CDR3 DNA sequence: TGTGCCAGCAGCTTGGAGGGACCAGGGCATGGCTACACCTTC.

This clone was counted between two and nine times. The chain recombines TRBV28 with TRBJ1-1; TRBD1 might be the D (5 bases). The CDR3 spans 15 residues. Per the germline V gene, CDR1 is MDHEN and CDR2 is SYDVKM. The V end lost 5 bases, the J end lost 1 base, and 14 bases lay between the germline ends. This chain's CDR3 is CASSPREAGNTEAFF. In DNA form, the CDR3 reads TGTGCCAGCAGTCCCAGGGAGGCTGGGAACACTGAAGCTTTCTTT.

This chain connects TRBV6-2 or TRBV6-3 to TRBJ2-7; tentatively, D is TRBD1 (5 bases). The CDR3 totals 14 residues. Trimming took off 1 base at V and 6 bases at J, with 13 bases between the two ends. CDR1 and CDR2 (germline): MNHEY, SVGEGT. The CDR3 is CASSYLAQGSEQYF. For the CDR3, the DNA is TGTGCCAGCAGTTACTTAGCCCAGGGTAGCGAGCAGTACTTC.

The V and J genes are TRBV23-1 and TRBJ2-2; tentative D call: TRBD2 (6 bases). TRBV23-1 is an ORF; its function is uncertain. Trimming took off 0 bases at V and 1 base at J, with 27 bases between the two ends. CDR3 length: 22 amino acids. CDR3 sequence reads: CASSQSAPSACVGPMNTGELFF. CDR3 DNA: TGCGCCAGCAGTCAATCGGCTCCTAGCGCGTGCGTGGGACCGATGAACACCGGGGAGCTGTTTTTT.

CDR3 nucleotide sequence: TGTGCCAGCAGCCTCCACAGATCGAACACCGGGGAGCTGTTTTTT. Residues: CASSLHRSNTGELFF. The gene calls are TRBV3-1 (or the pseudogene TRBV3-2) and TRBJ2-2; no reliable D call. The CDR3 has 15 amino acids. V was pared by 4 bases and J by 0 bases, with 9 bases between. Germline V CDR1 and CDR2: LGHDT, YNNKEL (reference sequence).

The chain joins TRBV20-1 to TRBJ1-1; D not certain. Trimming removed 3 bases at V and 1 base at J, with 3 bases between. In germline, CDR1 is DFQATT, CDR2 SNEGSKA (reference sequence). The length of the CDR3 is 11 residues. CDR3 DNA: TGCAGTGCTAGGGAGAACACTGAAGCTTTCTTT. This translates into CSARENTEAFF.

The chain is built from TRBV28 and TRBJ1-2, with D possibly TRBD1 on 5 matching bases. The CDR3 runs to 15 residues. V shed 6 bases and J shed 6 bases, with 20 bases lying between them. Germline V gene data show CDR1 as MDHEN and CDR2 as SYDVKM. CDR3 in amino acids: CASSLGAALYDGYTF. Written as DNA, the CDR3 is TGTGCCAGCAGCCTCGGGGCAGCCCTCTATGATGGCTACACCTTC.

The gene calls are TRBV3-1 (or the pseudogene TRBV3-2) and TRBJ2-1, with D perhaps TRBD2 (7 bases). CDR1 and CDR2 from the germline V gene are LGHDT and YNNKEL (reference sequence). CDR3 length: 14 residues. Trimming pared 7 bases from V and 7 bases from J, leaving 17 bases between. The CDR3 nucleotides are TGTGCCAGCAACCGGGGGGCCCCCTCAAATGAGCAGTTCTTC. This encodes CASNRGAPSNEQFF.

The gene calls are TRBV19 and TRBJ2-3, with a weak D call TRBD2 (6 bases). The CDR3 extends over 16 amino acids. Germline values: CDR1 LNHDA, CDR2 SQIVND (reference sequence). Trimming removed 4 bases at V and 1 base at J, with 15 bases between. As DNA, the CDR3 is TGTGCCAGTAGTAGACGGGGACTGACCCGCACAGATACGCAGTATTTT. Protein product: CASSRRGLTRTDTQYF.

The chain is built from TRBV19 and TRBJ1-4, with a tentative D call TRBD1 (6 bases). Trimming cost V 2 bases and J 7 bases, with 17 bases left between them. CDR1 LNHDA and CDR2 SQIVND come from the germline V gene (reference sequence). CDR3 length: 16 residues. The CDR3 spells CASSIPPQGRSEKLFF. CDR3 in DNA: TGTGCCAGTAGTATACCCCCGCAGGGGCGGAGTGAAAAACTGTTTTTT. Based on the CDR3 plus reference TRBV19 and TRBJ1-4, the full variable domain is DGGITQSPKYLFRKEGQNVTLSCEQNLNHDAMYWYRQDPGQGLRLIYYSQIVNDFQKGDIAEGYSVSREKKESFPLTVTSAQKNPTAFYLCASSIPPQGRSEKLFFGSGTQLSVL.

V and J are TRBV5-6 and TRBJ1-5; D not resolved. This CDR3 spans 14 amino acids. Trimming pared 1 base from V and 4 bases from J, leaving 9 bases between. Germline CDR1 and CDR2: SGHDT and YYEEEE. CDR3 in DNA: TGTGCCAGCAGCTTGCGGGCGCGAAATCAGCCCCAGCATTTT. Translating gives CASSLRARNQPQHF.

This chain uses TRBV9 with TRBJ2-1, with TRBD1 as a possible D gene (6 bases). Trimming took off 4 bases at V and 8 bases at J, with 19 bases between the two ends. The CDR3 is 15 residues long. CDR1 is SGDLS, CDR2 YYNGEE, per germline. The CDR3 reads CASSNKHRALDEQFF. The CDR3 coding sequence is TGTGCCAGCAGCAATAAGCACAGGGCCTTGGATGAGCAGTTCTTC.

The genes are TRBV10-3 and TRBJ2-1, with D possibly being TRBD2 (7 bases). Trimming pared 2 bases from V and 7 bases from J, leaving 12 bases between. The length of the CDR3 is 14 residues. The germline V gene encodes CDR1 ENHRY and CDR2 SYGVKD. CDR3 protein: CAISERGGLNEQFF. CDR3 nucleotide sequence: TGTGCCATCAGTGAGAGGGGGGGGCTAAATGAGCAGTTCTTC.

The rearrangement uses TRBV7-2 and TRBJ2-7; possibly TRBD1 for D (6 bases). V was cut by 6 bases and J by 3 bases, with 15 bases left in between. The germline V gene has CDR1 SGHTA and CDR2 FQGNSA. This CDR3 is built from 14 residues. CDR3 in DNA: TGTGCCAGCAGACCCCGGACAGAGAACTACGAGCAGTACTTC. Its protein product is CASRPRTENYEQYF.

This sequence joins TRBV7-6 and TRBJ2-7; D ambiguous. The germline V gene encodes CDR1 SGHVS and CDR2 FNYEAQ. V shed 5 bases and J shed 7 bases, with 21 bases lying between them. The CDR3 sequence is 15 residues long. CDR3 nucleotides: TGTGCCAGCAGCGCCCGGCTGAGTGCTGGTCGGGAGCAGTACTTC. Translated, it gives CASSARLSAGREQYF. The whole variable domain, remainder taken from reference TRBV7-6 and TRBJ2-7, is GAGVSQSPRYKVTKRGQDVALRCDPISGHVSLYWYRQALGQGPEFLTYFNYEAQQDKSGLPNDRFSAERPEGSISTLTIQRTEQRDSAMYRCASSARLSAGREQYFGPGTRLTVT.

The chain uses TRBV5-1 and TRBJ2-1, with D possibly matching TRBD1 (6 bases). The CDR3 loop spans 13 amino acids. Looked up from germline, CDR1 is SGHRS and CDR2 is YFSETQ. Between the trimmed V and J ends, which lost 1 base and 7 bases, there was a span of 9 bases. CDR3 sequence (DNA): TGCGCCAGCAGCTTGACAGGGCGGAATGAGCAGTTCTTC. It yields the protein CASSLTGRNEQFF.

V usage is TRBV6-1 and J usage is TRBJ1-2; 7 nucleotides align to TRBD1. The germline V gene has CDR1 MNHNS and CDR2 SASEGT. After removal of 3 bases from V and 4 bases from J, the junction contained 8 bases not matched to a gene. This CDR3 is built from 15 residues. The CDR3 sequence is CASSENRAGGYGYTF. The DNA of the CDR3 is TGTGCCAGCAGTGAGAATCGGGCAGGGGGCTATGGCTACACCTTC.